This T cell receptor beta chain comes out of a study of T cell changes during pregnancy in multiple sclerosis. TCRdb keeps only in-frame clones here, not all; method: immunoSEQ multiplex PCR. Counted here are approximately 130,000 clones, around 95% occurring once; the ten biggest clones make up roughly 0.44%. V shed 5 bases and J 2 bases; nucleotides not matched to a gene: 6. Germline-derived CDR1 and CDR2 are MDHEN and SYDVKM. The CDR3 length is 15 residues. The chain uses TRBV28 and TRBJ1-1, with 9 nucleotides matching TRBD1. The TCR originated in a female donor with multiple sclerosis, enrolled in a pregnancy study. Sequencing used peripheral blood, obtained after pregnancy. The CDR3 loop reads CASSLPGQGNTEAFF. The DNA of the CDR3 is TGTGCCAGCAGTCTTCCGGGACAGGGTAACACTGAAGCTTTCTTT.